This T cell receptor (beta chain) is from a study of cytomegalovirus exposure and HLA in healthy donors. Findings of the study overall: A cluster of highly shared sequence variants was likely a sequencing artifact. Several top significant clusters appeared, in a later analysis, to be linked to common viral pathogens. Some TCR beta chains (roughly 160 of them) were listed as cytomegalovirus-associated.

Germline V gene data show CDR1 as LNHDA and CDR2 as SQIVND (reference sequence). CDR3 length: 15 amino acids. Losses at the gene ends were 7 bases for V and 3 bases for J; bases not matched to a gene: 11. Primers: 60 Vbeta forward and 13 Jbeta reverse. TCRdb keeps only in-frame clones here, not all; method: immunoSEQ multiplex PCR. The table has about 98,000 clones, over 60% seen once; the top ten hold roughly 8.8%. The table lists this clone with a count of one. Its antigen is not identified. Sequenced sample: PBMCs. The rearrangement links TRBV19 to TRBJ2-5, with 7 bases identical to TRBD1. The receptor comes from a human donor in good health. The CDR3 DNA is TGTGCCAGTAAACCGGGACAGAGCGAAAAAGAGACCCAGTACTTC. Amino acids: CASKPGQSEKETQYF.